This passage covers 27 T cell receptor beta chains from one sample sequenced in a study of shared clonotypes between healthy human individuals. TCRdb keeps only in-frame clones here, not all; method: immunoSEQ multiplex PCR. The table includes about 380,000 clones, just over 95% detected once. Sequences were obtained from memory CD8+ T cells sorted from blood. Subset meaning: CD45RO+ cells pooled with CCR7-negative TemRA cells. These receptors were taken from a man younger than 45 in good health.

The chain has TRBV10-1 and TRBJ2-7; the D is unclear. The V gene lost 7 bases and the J gene lost 0 bases, with 10 bases spanning the gap. This CDR3 has 13 amino acids. The germline V gene encodes CDR1 WNHNN and CDR2 SYGVQD (reference sequence). CDR3 in amino acids: CASKSDTSYEQYF. As DNA, the CDR3 is TGCGCCAGCAAATCAGACACCTCCTACGAGCAGTACTTC.

The genes are TRBV10-1 and TRBJ2-1; tentatively, D is TRBD1 (5 bases). Germline V CDR1 and CDR2: WNHNN, SYGVQD (reference sequence). V was shortened by 6 bases and J by 4 bases, with 13 bases between the two germline ends. The CDR3 consists of 14 residues. The CDR3: CASSRATSYNEQFF. For the CDR3, the DNA is TGCGCCAGCAGCAGGGCGACCTCATACAATGAGCAGTTCTTC.

The gene calls are TRBV19 and TRBJ2-7; D is ambiguous. Trimming removed 6 bases at V and 5 bases at J, with 11 bases between. The CDR3 runs 12 residues. Germline V lookup: CDR1 LNHDA, CDR2 SQIVND (reference sequence). The DNA for the CDR3 is TGTGCCAGTAGGGCCCGCCAGGACGAGCAGTACTTC. Translation gives CASRARQDEQYF. The full variable domain, with the rest looked up from reference TRBV19 and TRBJ2-7, is DGGITQSPKYLFRKEGQNVTLSCEQNLNHDAMYWYRQDPGQGLRLIYYSQIVNDFQKGDIAEGYSVSREKKESFPLTVTSAQKNPTAFYLCASRARQDEQYFGPGTRLTVT.

The chain links TRBV5-6 to TRBJ1-5, with D maybe TRBD1 (5 bases). Germline assignment: CDR1 SGHDT and CDR2 YYEEEE. Trimming removed 4 bases from V and 4 bases from J, with 15 bases in between. This CDR3 spans 15 amino acids. The CDR3 nucleotides are TGTGCCAGCAGCATTTGGACTACAGGTAATCAGCCCCAGCATTTT. Its protein product is CASSIWTTGNQPQHF.

The gene calls are TRBV6-1 and TRBJ2-1; the D gene is possibly TRBD1 (6 bases). The CDR3 contains 14 residues. V was trimmed by 10 bases and J by 1 base, leaving 14 bases between them. CDR1 and CDR2 (germline): MNHNS, SASEGT. The CDR3 loop is CANVDDRSYNEQFF. The CDR3 DNA is TGTGCCAACGTAGACGACAGGTCCTACAATGAGCAGTTCTTC.

This chain joins TRBV19 and TRBJ2-7; TRBD1 matches at 9 bases. The CDR3 extends over 15 amino acids. V lost 5 bases, J lost 2 bases, and 7 bases stayed unmatched. The germline CDR1 and CDR2 sequences are LNHDA and SQIVND (reference sequence). CDR3 protein: CASSAPGQGAYEQYF. CDR3 bases: TGTGCCAGTAGTGCTCCGGGACAGGGAGCCTACGAGCAGTACTTC. The full variable domain, in which reference TRBV19 and TRBJ2-7 provide the parts outside the CDR3, is DGGITQSPKYLFRKEGQNVTLSCEQNLNHDAMYWYRQDPGQGLRLIYYSQIVNDFQKGDIAEGYSVSREKKESFPLTVTSAQKNPTAFYLCASSAPGQGAYEQYFGPGTRLTVT.

The J gene is TRBJ2-1, the V gene TRBV19; D is perhaps TRBD2 (6 bases). CDR1 LNHDA and CDR2 SQIVND come from the germline V gene (reference sequence). V was shortened by 1 base and J by 4 bases, with 8 bases between the two germline ends. The CDR3 extends over 14 amino acids. The CDR3 DNA sequence: TGTGCCAGTAGTATAGCGGGAGTTTACAATGAGCAGTTCTTC. This translates into CASSIAGVYNEQFF.

This chain connects TRBV5-1 to TRBJ2-1; the D is unclear. The V end was cut by 0 bases, the J end by 4 bases, with 8 bases between. CDR3 size: 14 residues. Germline lookup yields CDR1 SGHRS and CDR2 YFSETQ. The CDR3 here is CASSLGTSYNEQFF. The CDR3 DNA reads as TGCGCCAGCAGCTTGGGGACCTCGTACAATGAGCAGTTCTTC.

This sequence joins TRBV6-1 and TRBJ2-7; possibly TRBD1 for D (6 bases). In germline, CDR1 is MNHNS, CDR2 SASEGT. The V end lost 8 bases, the J end lost 4 bases, and 18 bases lay between the germline ends. The CDR3 is made up of 14 amino acids. The chain's CDR3 is CASLPTGTTYEQYF. Written as DNA, the CDR3 is TGTGCCAGCCTTCCTACCGGGACAACTTACGAGCAGTACTTC.

This clone was detected only a few times. V is TRBV4-1 and J is TRBJ2-7; 8 nucleotides line up with TRBD2. Germline CDR1 is MGHRA and CDR2 is YSYEKL. V lost 1 base, J lost 1 base, and 3 bases stayed unmatched. The CDR3 has 15 amino acids. The CDR3: CASSQGPSGSYEQYF. Written as DNA, the CDR3 is TGCGCCAGCAGCCAAGGCCCTAGCGGGTCCTACGAGCAGTACTTC.

V gene TRBV28 combines with J gene TRBJ1-5; D gene ambiguous. The length of the CDR3 is 12 residues. Germline loops: CDR1 MDHEN, CDR2 SYDVKM. V lost 6 bases and J 7 bases, leaving 10 bases between the germline ends. The CDR3 is CASSWSLQPQHF. CDR3 coding DNA: TGTGCCAGCAGCTGGTCTTTGCAGCCCCAGCATTTT. Full variable domain (outside the CDR3, taken from reference TRBV28 and TRBJ1-5): DVKVTQSSRYLVKRTGEKVFLECVQDMDHENMFWYRQDPGLGLRLIYFSYDVKMKEKGDIPEGYSVSREKKERFSLILESASTNQTSMYLCASSWSLQPQHFGDGTRLSIL.

The V and J genes are TRBV4-1 and TRBJ2-1; D is possibly TRBD2 (5 bases). V gave up 5 bases and J gave up 4 bases, with 9 bases separating them. The CDR3 covers 13 residues. Looked up from germline, CDR1 is MGHRA and CDR2 is YSYEKL. The CDR3 region has the DNA TGCGCCAGCAGCGTGCGGGTGTACAATGAGCAGTTCTTC. Amino acids: CASSVRVYNEQFF.

This clone was observed once. One junction end does not reproduce the germline sequence, and a read error may be involved. The chain is built from TRBV18 and TRBJ2-7, with 9 nucleotides matching TRBD1. The V gene's germline CDR1 is KGHSH and CDR2 LQKENI. The CDR3 has 16 amino acids. The CDR3 here is CASSPSEGTGSCEQYF. As DNA, the CDR3 is TGTGCCAGCTCACCGAGTGAAGGGACAGGGTCCTGCGAGCAGTACTTC.

This chain uses TRBV29-1 with TRBJ1-1, with D maybe TRBD1 (5 bases). Germline CDR1 and CDR2: SQVTM and ANQGSEA. Trimming shortened V by 8 bases and J by 10 bases, and 20 bases separated the two germline ends. CDR3 size: 12 residues. CDR3 nucleotides: TGCAGCCCGACGAGAGGTTCCGGGGGAGCTTTCTTT. Protein: CSPTRGSGGAFF.

The CDR3 reads CASSQEVGRVNTEAFF. CDR3 coding DNA: TGTGCCAGCAGCCAAGAGGTGGGCAGGGTCAACACTGAAGCTTTCTTT. The chain couples TRBV4-2 to TRBJ1-1; tentative D call: TRBD1 (5 bases). Trimming took 0 bases from V and 2 from J, leaving 13 bases between them. The CDR3 runs to 16 residues. Germline assignment: CDR1 LGHNA and CDR2 YNFKEQ.

The chain employs TRBV28 and TRBJ1-5; D unclear. The V gene's germline CDR1 is MDHEN and CDR2 SYDVKM. V dropped 8 bases and J dropped 0 bases, with 14 bases sitting between them. The CDR3 runs 15 residues. The CDR3 nucleotides are TGTGCCAGCGAACGACCAGGCGGTAGCAATCAGCCCCAGCATTTT. It yields the protein CASERPGGSNQPQHF.

Comment on this clone: One end of the junction fails to match germline, which may point to a read error. V is TRBV9 and J is TRBJ2-1; 7 bases agree with TRBD2. The CDR3 consists of 15 residues. CDR1 and CDR2 from the germline V gene are SGDLS and YYNGEE. The DNA for the CDR3 is TGTGCTAGCAGTCCCACTGGAGCGGGAAACAATGAGCAGTTCTTC. This sequence encodes CASSPTGAGNNEQFF.

The chain is built from TRBV18 and TRBJ1-1; the match to TRBD1 covers 9 bases. This CDR3 contains 15 residues. V trimming: 5 bases; J trimming: 2 bases; junction bases outside the gene matches: 6. In germline, CDR1 is KGHSH, CDR2 LQKENI. The CDR3 DNA is TGTGCCAGCTCATTATCTACAGGGGGCAACACTGAAGCTTTCTTT. It yields the protein CASSLSTGGNTEAFF.

This chain joins TRBV5-8 and TRBJ2-3; D call uncertain. Per the germline V gene, CDR1 is SGHTS and CDR2 is YDEGEE. The V gene lost 4 bases and the J gene lost 4 bases, with 7 bases spanning the gap. This CDR3 comprises 12 residues. CDR3 sequence: CASSLPSDTQYF. In DNA, the CDR3 is TGTGCCAGCAGCCTGCCGTCAGATACGCAGTATTTT.

The V gene is TRBV11-2, the J gene TRBJ2-4; tentatively, D is TRBD1 (6 bases). The CDR3 sequence is 14 residues long. Germline loops: CDR1 SGHAT, CDR2 FQNNGV. The V end lost 5 bases, the J end lost 3 bases, and 11 bases lay between the germline ends. The CDR3 sequence is CASSSGQYKNIQYF. As DNA, the CDR3 is TGTGCCAGCAGCAGCGGACAGTACAAAAACATTCAGTACTTC.

CDR3 nucleotide sequence: TGTGCCAGCACTAGATCTGGAGGGGTCCACAATGAGCAGTTCTTC. The encoded protein is CASTRSGGVHNEQFF. The chain employs TRBV9 and TRBJ2-1; maybe TRBD2 (6 bases). V lost 6 bases, J lost 5 bases, and 18 bases lay in between. Germline CDR1 and CDR2: SGDLS and YYNGEE. The CDR3 is made up of 15 amino acids.

The chain is built from TRBV28 and TRBJ1-1; D gene ambiguous. The V end lost 6 bases, the J end lost 0 bases, and 5 bases lay between the germline ends. Per the germline V gene, CDR1 is MDHEN and CDR2 is SYDVKM. The CDR3 loop spans 12 amino acids. CDR3 nucleotides: TGTGCCAGCAGGGTAATGAACACTGAAGCTTTCTTT. This codes for CASRVMNTEAFF. Full variable domain (rest looked up from reference TRBV28 and TRBJ1-1): DVKVTQSSRYLVKRTGEKVFLECVQDMDHENMFWYRQDPGLGLRLIYFSYDVKMKEKGDIPEGYSVSREKKERFSLILESASTNQTSMYLCASRVMNTEAFFGQGTRLTVV.

The chain recombines TRBV7-8 with TRBJ1-1; TRBD1 agrees at 8 bases. This CDR3 spans 14 amino acids. The junction had 9 bases not matched to a gene; V was cut back by 8 bases and J by 4 bases. Germline CDR1 SGHVS, CDR2 FQNEAQ. This CDR3 is CASLQGAWGTEAFF. The CDR3 nucleotides are TGTGCCAGCTTGCAGGGGGCGTGGGGCACTGAAGCTTTCTTT.

The gene calls are TRBV30 and TRBJ1-4, with a weak D call TRBD1 (5 bases). Trimming pared 2 bases from V and 7 bases from J, leaving 11 bases between. The CDR3 has 13 residues. Germline CDR1 reads GTSNPN; CDR2 reads SVGIG (reference sequence). CDR3 residues: CAWSKQGVEKLFF. CDR3 in DNA: TGTGCCTGGAGTAAACAAGGGGTTGAAAAACTGTTTTTT.

The chain links TRBV5-5 to TRBJ2-6, with a possible D match to TRBD1 (5 bases). V lost 0 bases to trimming and J lost 3 bases, with 7 bases between them. The CDR3 runs 15 residues. CDR1 and CDR2 from the germline V gene are SGHKS and YYEKEE (reference sequence). The CDR3 DNA is TGTGCCAGCAGCTTGGAGGGGTTTGGGGCCAACGTCCTGACTTTC. It encodes CASSLEGFGANVLTF.

The chain links TRBV10-2 to TRBJ2-3; tentative D call: TRBD2 (5 bases). The CDR3 extends over 13 amino acids. Germline CDR1 WSHSY, CDR2 SAAADI. Trimming took 8 bases from V and 2 from J, leaving 11 bases between them. The CDR3 DNA reads as TGCGCCAGCCGGGGTCGTCCCACAGATACGCAGTATTTT. Amino acid sequence: CASRGRPTDTQYF.

The J gene is TRBJ2-6, the V gene TRBV6-5; D is unresolved. CDR1 and CDR2 (germline): MNHEY, SVGAGI. V lost 6 bases and J 4 bases, leaving 10 bases between the germline ends. The CDR3 is made up of 14 amino acids. CDR3 residues: CASSPEDGANVLTF. CDR3 DNA sequence: TGTGCCAGCAGCCCCGAGGACGGGGCCAACGTCCTGACTTTC.